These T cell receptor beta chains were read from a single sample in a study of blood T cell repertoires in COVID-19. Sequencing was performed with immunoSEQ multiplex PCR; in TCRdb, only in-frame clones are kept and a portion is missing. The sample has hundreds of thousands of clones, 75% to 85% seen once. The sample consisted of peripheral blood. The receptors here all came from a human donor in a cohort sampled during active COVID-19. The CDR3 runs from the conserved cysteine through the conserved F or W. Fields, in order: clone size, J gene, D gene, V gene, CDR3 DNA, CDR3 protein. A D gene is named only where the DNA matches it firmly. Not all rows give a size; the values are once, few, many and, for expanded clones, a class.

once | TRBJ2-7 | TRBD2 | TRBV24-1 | TGTGCCACCAGTGATTTGGGGGGAGGGGACGAGCAGTACTTC | CATSDLGGGDEQYF
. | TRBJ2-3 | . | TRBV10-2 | TGCGCCAGCAGTGAGTATAGGCGGCGTTTCGCCGCCTTAACAGATACGCAGTATTTT | CASSEYRRRFAALTDTQYF
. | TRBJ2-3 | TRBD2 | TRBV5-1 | TGCGCCAGCAGCTTATCGACTAGCGCTAGCACAGATACGCAGTATTTT | CASSLSTSASTDTQYF
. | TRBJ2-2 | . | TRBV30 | TGTGCCTGGAGGGGGGGACTCTGGAACACCGGGGAGCTGTTTTTT | CAWRGGLWNTGELFF
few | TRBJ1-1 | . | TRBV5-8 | TGTGCCAGCAGCTTGGCCACGGGAGGGGGCACTGAAGCTTTCTTT | CASSLATGGGTEAFF
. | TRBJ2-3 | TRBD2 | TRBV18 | TGTGCCAGCTCACCAATTGGCGGGGGGGCCGTAGATACGCAGTATTTT | CASSPIGGGAVDTQYF
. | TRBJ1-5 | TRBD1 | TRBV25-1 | TGTGCCAGCAGTGATAGCGCGGGGACAGTTAATCAGCCCCAGCATTTT | CASSDSAGTVNQPQHF
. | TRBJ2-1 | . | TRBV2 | TGTGCCAGCAGTCCCGACAGGATAGTGAATGAGCAGTTCTTC | CASSPDRIVNEQFF
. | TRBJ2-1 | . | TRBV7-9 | TGTGCCAGCAGCTTAGCCCGAGGTGGGGAGCAGTTCTTC | CASSLARGGEQFF
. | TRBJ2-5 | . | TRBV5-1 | TGCGCCAGCAGCTTGGCATCGATCCGGGAGACCCAGTACTTC | CASSLASIRETQYF
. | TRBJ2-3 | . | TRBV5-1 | TGCGCCAGCAGCTGGTGGCCCGTGGATACGCAGTATTTT | CASSWWPVDTQYF
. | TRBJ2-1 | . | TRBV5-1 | TGCGCCAGCAGCTCGGGGGGGACAGAACAGTTCTTC | CASSSGGTEQFF
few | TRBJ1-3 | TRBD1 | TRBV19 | TGTGCCAGTAGTACCACCTCTCTTGGGACAGCTAGAAACACCATATATTTT | CASSTTSLGTARNTIYF
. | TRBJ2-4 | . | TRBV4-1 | TGCGCCAGCAGCCGAACGGGACTTCAAGCCAAAAACATTCAGTACTTC | CASSRTGLQAKNIQYF
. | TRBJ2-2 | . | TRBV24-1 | TGTGCCACCAGTGGAGCGCCTAACACCGGGGAGCTGTTTTTT | CATSGAPNTGELFF
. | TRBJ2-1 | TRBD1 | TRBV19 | TGTGCCACCAAAGGACAGGGGGCTTACAATGAGCAGTTCTTC | CATKGQGAYNEQFF
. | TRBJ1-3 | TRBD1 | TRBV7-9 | TGTGCCAGCAGCTTAGGTGGACAGGGGAACTCTGGAAACACCATATATTTT | CASSLGGQGNSGNTIYF
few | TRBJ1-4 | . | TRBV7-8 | TGTGCCAGCAGCTTACATTGGTCGAGGGATGCAACTAATGAAAAACTGTTTTTT | CASSLHWSRDATNEKLFF
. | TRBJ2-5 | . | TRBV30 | TGTGCCTGGATGCAGGGTGGAGAGACCCAGTACTTC | CAWMQGGETQYF
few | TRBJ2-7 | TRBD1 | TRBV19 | TGTGCCAGTAGTACGCCGGGACAGGGAGCGAGTGAGCAGTACTTC | CASSTPGQGASEQYF
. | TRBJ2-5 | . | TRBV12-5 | TGTGCTAGTGGTTTGTACCTGCCCCAGGGAAAAGAGACCCAGTACTTC | CASGLYLPQGKETQYF
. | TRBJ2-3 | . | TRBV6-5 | TGTGCCAGCAGTCACACTATTAGGAGTACGCAGTATTTT | CASSHTIRSTQYF
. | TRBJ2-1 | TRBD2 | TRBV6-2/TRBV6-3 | TGTGCCAGCAGTTATAGGACTAGCGGGGGGCCACGCTTCAATGAGCAGTTCTTC | CASSYRTSGGPRFNEQFF
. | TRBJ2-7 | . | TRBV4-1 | TGCGCCAGCAGCCAAGAGACCAGGGGCTACGAGCAGTACTTC | CASSQETRGYEQYF
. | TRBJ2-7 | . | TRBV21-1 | TGTGCCACCTCGGGACATCTTAGCTCCTACGAGCAGTACTTC | CATSGHLSSYEQYF
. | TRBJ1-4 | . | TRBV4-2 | TGTGCCAGCAGCCAACGGGCAACTAATGAAAAACTGTTTTTT | CASSQRATNEKLFF
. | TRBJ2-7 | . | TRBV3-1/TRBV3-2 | TGTGCCAGCAGCCAAGTCAAATCCTACGAGCAGTACTTC | CASSQVKSYEQYF
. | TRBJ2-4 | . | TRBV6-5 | TGTGCCAGCAGCGTTACAGGAGCTAGAAACATTCAGTACTTC | CASSVTGARNIQYF
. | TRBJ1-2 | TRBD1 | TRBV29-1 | TGCAGCGTTGAACCTGGACAGGTTGGGGACTATGGCTACACCTTC | CSVEPGQVGDYGYTF
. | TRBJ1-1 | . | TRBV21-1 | TGTGCCAGCAGCAAATGGGGGCAGGGTCGAAGCACTGAAGCTTTCTTT | CASSKWGQGRSTEAFF
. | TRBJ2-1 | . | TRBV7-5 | TGTGTCAGAAGCTTTTGGGAGCTAGCGGGGGGTAGGGGTGAGCAGTTCTTC | CVRSFWELAGGRGEQFF
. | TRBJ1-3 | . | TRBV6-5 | TGTGCCAGCAGTTGGACAGCCAGCTCTGGAAACACCATATATTTT | CASSWTASSGNTIYF
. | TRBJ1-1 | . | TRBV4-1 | TGCGCCAGCAGCCAAGCTCCGGGAAGCAACACTGAAGCTTTCTTT | CASSQAPGSNTEAFF
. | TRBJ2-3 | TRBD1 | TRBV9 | TGTGCCAGCAGCGTAGAACAGGGGGCTTGGGATACGCAGTATTTT | CASSVEQGAWDTQYF
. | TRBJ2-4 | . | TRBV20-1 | TGCAGTGCAGGGACATCTAACATTCAGTACTTC | CSAGTSNIQYF
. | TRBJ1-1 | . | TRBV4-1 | TGCGCCAGCAGCCTGGCACGGACAGCGAACACTGAAGCTTTCTTT | CASSLARTANTEAFF
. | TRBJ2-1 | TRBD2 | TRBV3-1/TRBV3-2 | TGTGCCAGCAGCCCTCGTCGGGGGGGGAGCTACAATGAGCAGTTCTTC | CASSPRRGGSYNEQFF
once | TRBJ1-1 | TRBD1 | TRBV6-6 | TGTGCCAGCAGGGGGACAGCCCGGAACACTGAAGCTTTCTTT | CASRGTARNTEAFF
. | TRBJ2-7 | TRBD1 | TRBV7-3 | TGTGCCAGCAGCCCGCCGGGACAGTTTTCCTACGAGCAGTACTTC | CASSPPGQFSYEQYF
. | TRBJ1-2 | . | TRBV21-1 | TGTGCCAGCAGCAAAAAACCTAAGACAGGGGAGAACTATGGCTACACCTTC | CASSKKPKTGENYGYTF
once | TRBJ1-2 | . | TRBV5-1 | TGCGCCAGCCGACCGGTATACGGGATTTATGGCTACACCTTC | CASRPVYGIYGYTF
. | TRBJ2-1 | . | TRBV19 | TGTGCCAGTAGTATCGGACTCAACAATGAGCAGTTCTTC | CASSIGLNNEQFF
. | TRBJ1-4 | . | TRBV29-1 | TGCAGCGTTGGGAACAGCGAAAAACTGTTTTTT | CSVGNSEKLFF
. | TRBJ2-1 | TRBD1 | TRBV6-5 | TGTGCCAGCACTGCAACAGGGGGCCGAGAGCAGTTCTTC | CASTATGGREQFF
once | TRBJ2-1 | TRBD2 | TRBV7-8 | TGTGCCAGCAGCTCGGGACTAGCGGGGGGAACTAGCTGGGGTGAGCAGTTCTTC | CASSSGLAGGTSWGEQFF
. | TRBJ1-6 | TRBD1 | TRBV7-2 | TGTGCCAGCAGCAGAGGGACAGGGTGGTATAATTCACCCCTCCACTTT | CASSRGTGWYNSPLHF
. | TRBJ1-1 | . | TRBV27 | TGTGCCAGCAGCCCCCTACCGGGAAGAAACACTGAAGCTTTCTTT | CASSPLPGRNTEAFF
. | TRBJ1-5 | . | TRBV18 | TGTGCCAGCTCACCCGGCTCCGGGAGGGATCAGCCCCAGCATTTT | CASSPGSGRDQPQHF
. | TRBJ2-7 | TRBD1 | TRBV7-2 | TGTGCCAGCAGCTCTCGGACAGGCACCAACTACGAGCAGTACTTC | CASSSRTGTNYEQYF
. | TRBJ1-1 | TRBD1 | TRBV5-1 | TGCGCCAGCAGCTTGGGACAGGGATTCACTGAAGCTTTCTTT | CASSLGQGFTEAFF
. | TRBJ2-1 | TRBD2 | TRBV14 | TGTGCCAGCAGCCGCCGCCCAGCGGGGGGATGGGGATCCTACAATGAGCAGTTCTTC | CASSRRPAGGWGSYNEQFF
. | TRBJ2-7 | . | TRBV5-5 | TGTGCCAGCAGCCCATTAGCATCCTACGAGCAGTACTTC | CASSPLASYEQYF
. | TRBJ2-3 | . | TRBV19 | TGTGCCAGTAGTATAACTAGCCTGGATACGCAGTATTTT | CASSITSLDTQYF
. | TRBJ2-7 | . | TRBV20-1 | TGCAGTGCTAGTGAAGAAGGGGACGAGCAGTACTTC | CSASEEGDEQYF
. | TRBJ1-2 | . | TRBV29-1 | TGCAGCGTTGCGGTGTTTGGGGGGGCCTATAATGGCTACACCTTC | CSVAVFGGAYNGYTF
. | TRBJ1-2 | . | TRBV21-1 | TGTGCCAGCAGCAAAGAAGGGGCCAGAGAAGGAGATGGCTACACCTTC | CASSKEGAREGDGYTF
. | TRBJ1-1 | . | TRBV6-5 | TGTGCCAGCAGTTACACCAGGGGTACTGAAGCTTTCTTT | CASSYTRGTEAFF
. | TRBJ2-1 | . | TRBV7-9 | TGTGCCATCTCCTACCGAGGACAGATTAATGAGCAGTTCTTC | CAISYRGQINEQFF
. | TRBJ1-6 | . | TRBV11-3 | TGTGCCAGCAGCCGTATCGGCAGGGGAGAAGATTCACCCCTCCACTTT | CASSRIGRGEDSPLHF